These 9 T cell receptor beta chains originate from one sample sequenced in a study of blood T cell repertoires in COVID-19. The table came from immunoSEQ multiplex PCR; TCRdb's copy has only in-frame clones and leaves some out. The sample contains approximately 20,000 clones, approximately 88% of which appear only once. Sequencing was carried out using peripheral blood. The receptors derive from a human donor in a cohort sampled during active COVID-19.

V usage is TRBV9 and J usage is TRBJ2-1, with unresolved D. Looked up from germline, CDR1 is SGDLS and CDR2 is YYNGEE. The CDR3 spans 14 residues. The V end lost 4 bases, the J end lost 0 bases, and 8 bases lay between the germline ends. Written as DNA, the CDR3 is TGTGCCAGCAGCCCCTCAGGCTCCTACAATGAGCAGTTCTTC. Translation gives CASSPSGSYNEQFF.

The J gene is TRBJ2-1, the V gene TRBV2; 9 bases fit TRBD2. CDR3 size: 16 residues. Germline loops: CDR1 SNHLY, CDR2 FYNNEI. V shed 6 bases, J shed 6 bases, and the junction held 12 bases outside the gene matches. CDR3 bases: TGTGCCAGCAGCGTACGTAGCGGGAGTACCGGCAATGAGCAGTTCTTC. This sequence encodes CASSVRSGSTGNEQFF.

This clone was detected only once. The chain employs TRBV6-5 and TRBJ1-1; 8 nucleotides agree with TRBD1. Germline trimming cut 2 bases from V and 3 bases from J; bases unmatched to any gene: 5. The CDR3 consists of 15 residues. Germline V gene data show CDR1 as MNHEY and CDR2 as SVGAGI. The CDR3 bases are TGTGCCAGCAGTTACAGGACAGGGAGATACACTGAAGCTTTCTTT. This sequence encodes CASSYRTGRYTEAFF.

The chain combines TRBV2 with TRBJ2-5; a weak D match, TRBD1 (6 bases). Looked up from germline, CDR1 is SNHLY and CDR2 is FYNNEI. V was pared by 5 bases and J by 2 bases, with 12 bases between. CDR3 size: 14 residues. The CDR3 spells CASSNRVTQETQYF. The CDR3 DNA sequence: TGTGCCAGCAGTAACAGGGTTACGCAAGAGACCCAGTACTTC.

The chain employs TRBV6-1 and TRBJ2-1; 14 positions agree with TRBD2. The CDR3 contains 18 residues. CDR1 and CDR2 (germline): MNHNS, SASEGT. Unmatched junction bases numbered 10, after V lost 3 bases and J lost 6 bases. The CDR3: CASSEAGLAGVRVNEQFF. The CDR3 DNA follows: TGTGCCAGCAGTGAGGCGGGACTAGCGGGAGTGAGGGTCAATGAGCAGTTCTTC.

The genes are TRBV27 and TRBJ2-6, with TRBD1 identical over 11 bases. CDR3 length: 21 amino acids. J was trimmed by 1 base and V by 1 base; bases with no gene match: 12. Germline values: CDR1 MNHEY, CDR2 SMNVEV (reference sequence). The CDR3 DNA reads as TGTGCCAGCAGTTTATTCTTTAGCGGGGACAGGGGGGGTTCTGGGGCCAACGTCCTGACTTTC. Encoded protein: CASSLFFSGDRGGSGANVLTF.

The V and J genes are TRBV11-3 and TRBJ1-2, with D tentatively TRBD1 (5 bases). Germline CDR1 and CDR2: SGHNT and YENEEA. Deletions cut 5 bases from V and 1 base from J, with 8 bases between. This CDR3 comprises 13 residues. CDR3 DNA: TGTGCCAGCAGCACGACAGATAACTATGGCTACACCTTC. Protein product: CASSTTDNYGYTF.

As DNA, the CDR3 is TGTGCCAGCAGTTACTCGAGAAGACAAGAGACCCAGTACTTC. Translation gives CASSYSRRQETQYF. This chain uses TRBV6-5 with TRBJ2-5; no clear D. V was shortened by 0 bases and J by 2 bases, with 7 bases between the two germline ends. CDR1 is MNHEY and CDR2 is SVGAGI in the germline V gene. The CDR3 extends over 14 amino acids.

The J gene is TRBJ1-1, the V gene TRBV5-1; 7 nucleotides agree with TRBD1. Germline V lookup: CDR1 SGHRS, CDR2 YFSETQ. The CDR3 spans 14 residues. After removal of 0 bases from V and 4 bases from J, the junction contained 3 bases not matched to a gene. The DNA of the CDR3 is TGCGCCAGCAGCTTGGGTACAGGGGTCACTGAAGCTTTCTTT. It codes for CASSLGTGVTEAFF.